This TCR beta chain is from a study of technical replicates of blood from a handful of donors. Repertoires were generated with immunoSEQ multiplex PCR, while TCRdb's copy carries only in-frame clones and drops some. Of tens of thousands of clones detected, 92% appear once; the ten largest clones hold 4.3%. With 4 bases removed from V and 6 bases from J, the gap between germline ends came to 12 bases. Germline V gene sequence: CDR1 LNHDA, CDR2 SQIVND (reference sequence). CDR3 size: 14 residues. V is TRBV19 and J is TRBJ2-2, with TRBD2 as a possible D gene (5 bases). Material: PBMCs. This receptor was taken from a human donor in good health. Some clones in this sample may be carry-over from other donors' samples. DNA of the CDR3: TGTGCCAGTAGTAGGTCAGAGGGCGCCGGGGAGCTGTTTTTT. Translation: CASSRSEGAGELFF.